This T cell receptor (beta chain) was retrieved from a study of blood T cells in healthy people across ages. Germline CDR1 is LGHNA and CDR2 is YSLEER. Unmatched junction bases numbered 1, after V lost 0 bases and J lost 0 bases. The CDR3 runs to 16 residues. With a J-beta primer mix and a sample-barcoded 5' primer, a second PCR ran 7 to 11 cycles. One entry per CDR3 protein, called by TCRdb with MiXCR from the 5' RACE reads. Of about 680,000 distinct CDR3 sequences listed, approximately 49% are singletons. Sequencing was done on a sample of blood. The TCR comes from a woman aged 55-70 years in good health. The chain is built from TRBV4-3 and TRBJ2-4; TRBD1 matches at 8 bases. CDR3 amino acids: CASSQEDRAAKNIQYF. The CDR3 nucleotides read TGCGCCAGCAGCCAAGAGGACAGGGCAGCCAAAAACATTCAGTACTTC.